One and the same sample provided the 27 T cell receptor beta chains below, sequenced in a study of early T cells in non-severe SARS-CoV-2 infection. TCRdb redid the calling of the 5' RACE reads with MiXCR, one entry per CDR3 protein. The sample has about 120,000 distinct CDR3 sequences, roughly an eighth seen once. The sequencing used whole blood, collected at baseline. The receptors here all came from an adult who was a healthcare worker with PCR-confirmed SARS-CoV-2 infection or an uninfected control (not recorded which).

This clonotype was found a few times. The V call is TRBV6-1, the J call TRBJ2-3; D is possibly TRBD2 (5 bases). Germline V lookup: CDR1 MNHNS, CDR2 SASEGT. V lost 2 bases to trimming and J lost 6 bases, with 9 bases between them. The CDR3 has 13 residues. CDR3 DNA sequence: TGTGCCAGCAGTGAAATGTCGGGGGATACGCAGTATTTT. Amino acid sequence: CASSEMSGDTQYF.

At least ten counts were recorded for this clonotype. This chain joins TRBV27 and TRBJ2-7, with D possibly matching TRBD1 (5 bases). Germline V gene sequence: CDR1 MNHEY, CDR2 SMNVEV (reference sequence). V gave up 0 bases and J gave up 1 base, with 7 bases separating them. CDR3 length equals 14 residues. CDR3 loop: CASSLSPGSYEQYF. As DNA, the CDR3 is TGTGCCAGCAGTTTATCGCCAGGGTCCTACGAGCAGTACTTC.

This clonotype turned up a few times. V is TRBV3-1 and J is TRBJ1-6; D is ambiguous. V lost 1 base, J lost 0 bases, and 4 bases lay in between. CDR1 and CDR2 (germline): LGHDT, YNNKEL (reference sequence). The CDR3 spans 15 residues. CDR3 sequence reads: CASSQGGSYNSPLHF. The CDR3 DNA is TGTGCCAGCAGCCAAGGAGGCTCCTATAATTCACCCCTCCACTTT. The full variable domain, rest sourced from reference TRBV3-1 and TRBJ1-6, is DTAVSQTPKYLVTQMGNDKSIKCEQNLGHDTMYWYKQDSKKFLKIMFSYNNKELIINETVPNRFSPKSPDKAHLNLHINSLELGDSAVYFCASSQGGSYNSPLHFGNGTRLTVT.

In its sample, this clonotype was seen a few times. The V call is TRBV10-3, the J call TRBJ1-2; TRBD1 matches 9 bases. The CDR3 totals 15 residues. V lost 8 bases to trimming and J lost 5 bases; unmatched junction nucleotides: 12. The germline CDR1 and CDR2 sequences are ENHRY and SYGVKD. Here the CDR3 reads CAIYPGQGNKYGYTF. In nucleotides, the CDR3 is TGTGCCATCTATCCCGGACAGGGGAATAAGTATGGCTACACCTTC.

The chain employs TRBV5-6 and TRBJ1-2; D is possibly TRBD1 (5 bases). This CDR3 is 16 amino acids long. Trimming removed 1 base at V and 4 bases at J, with 17 bases between. Germline lookup yields CDR1 SGHDT and CDR2 YYEEEE. The CDR3 loop reads CASSLFNWGPGYGYTF. DNA for the CDR3: TGTGCCAGCAGCTTGTTCAACTGGGGACCTGGCTATGGCTACACCTTC. The full variable domain, with the rest looked up from reference TRBV5-6 and TRBJ1-2, is DAGVTQSPTHLIKTRGQQVTLRCSPKSGHDTVSWYQQALGQGPQFIFQYYEEEERQRGNFPDRFSGHQFPNYSSELNVNALLLGDSALYLCASSLFNWGPGYGYTFGSGTRLTVV.

The CDR3 sequence: CSAWTARGYEQYF. The CDR3 coding sequence is TGCAGTGCTTGGACAGCGAGGGGCTACGAGCAGTACTTC. The chain employs TRBV20-1 and TRBJ2-7; D might be TRBD1 (6 bases). CDR1 and CDR2 (germline): DFQATT, SNEGSKA (reference sequence). V was trimmed by 5 bases and J by 3 bases, leaving 14 bases between them. This CDR3 region has 13 residues.

A few counts support this clonotype. V usage is TRBV6-1 and J usage is TRBJ2-2; 7 positions match TRBD1. V was pared by 5 bases and J by 5 bases, with 8 bases of the junction left unmatched. Germline V gives CDR1 MNHNS, CDR2 SASEGT. The CDR3 consists of 15 residues. The CDR3, as DNA: TGTGCCAGCAGTCCCGACAGGGTCTTTACCGGGGAGCTGTTTTTT. Protein product: CASSPDRVFTGELFF.

This clonotype was counted between two and nine times. This chain joins TRBV6-5 and TRBJ2-7, with 7 bases aligning to TRBD1. J was trimmed by 2 bases and V by 0 bases; bases with no gene match: 7. The CDR3 contains 16 residues. Germline values: CDR1 MNHEY, CDR2 SVGAGI. This CDR3 reads CASSYSTGTVTYEQYF. In DNA, the CDR3 is TGTGCCAGCAGTTACTCCACAGGGACAGTCACCTACGAGCAGTACTTC.

The chain joins TRBV20-1 to TRBJ1-1, with D tentatively TRBD1 (5 bases). The germline V gene encodes CDR1 DFQATT and CDR2 SNEGSKA (reference sequence). V lost 2 bases and J lost 6, with 22 bases in between. The CDR3 is made up of 16 amino acids. This CDR3 is CSARIRQGGYGPEAFF. Written as DNA, the CDR3 is TGCAGTGCTAGAATCCGGCAGGGAGGTTATGGGCCTGAAGCTTTCTTT.

This clonotype was found many times. V is TRBV28 and J is TRBJ1-1; perhaps TRBD1 as D (6 bases). Germline V gene lookup returns CDR1 MDHEN and CDR2 SYDVKM. The CDR3 spans 14 residues. V lost 10 bases to trimming and J lost 6 bases, with 21 bases between them. The CDR3 sequence: CATKAYRVNSEAFF. The CDR3 nucleotides read TGTGCCACAAAGGCTTACAGGGTAAACTCTGAAGCTTTCTTT.

At least ten counts were recorded for this clonotype. This chain connects TRBV7-9 to TRBJ1-1, with 7 bases that match TRBD1. J gave up 4 bases and V 5 bases, and 10 bases lay outside the gene matches. This CDR3 spans 15 amino acids. Germline lookup yields CDR1 SEHNR and CDR2 FQNEAQ (reference sequence). CDR3 DNA sequence: TGTGCCAGCAGCCTCTCGGACAGGCGGAGCACTGAAGCTTTCTTT. Translating it yields CASSLSDRRSTEAFF.

This clonotype was counted at least ten times. V and J are TRBV11-2 and TRBJ2-7; maybe TRBD2 (5 bases). V gave up 4 bases and J gave up 0 bases, with 13 bases separating them. CDR3 length equals 15 residues. Germline V CDR1 and CDR2: SGHAT, FQNNGV. DNA for the CDR3: TGTGCCAGCAGCTCCTCGCCGGGGAGCTCCTACGAGCAGTACTTC. Its protein product is CASSSSPGSSYEQYF.

This clonotype has a single count. The chain couples TRBV5-1 to TRBJ1-2; D gene uncertain. This CDR3 has 13 amino acids. Germline V gives CDR1 SGHRS, CDR2 YFSETQ. V was shortened by 5 bases and J by 4 bases, with 12 bases between the two germline ends. Here the CDR3 reads CASRENSFYGYTF. CDR3 DNA: TGCGCCAGCAGAGAAAACTCCTTCTATGGCTACACCTTC.

This clonotype was counted at least ten times. V usage is TRBV4-1 and J usage is TRBJ1-1; D remains unclear. V was shortened by 3 bases and J by 2 bases, with 19 bases between the two germline ends. The germline gives CDR1 MGHRA, CDR2 YSYEKL. This CDR3 region has 17 residues. Written as DNA, the CDR3 is TGCGCCAGCAGCCATCTACTCCCCCGGCGTCTAAACACTGAAGCTTTCTTT. Translation gives CASSHLLPRRLNTEAFF.

This clonotype has at least ten counts. The chain joins TRBV20-1 to TRBJ2-1; the match to TRBD2 covers 10 bases. CDR3 length: 15 amino acids. Germline-derived CDR1 and CDR2 are DFQATT and SNEGSKA (reference sequence). J lost 5 bases, V lost 4 bases, and 8 bases had no gene match. In DNA form, the CDR3 reads TGCAGTGCTATAGCGGGAGGCGGATGGAACAATGAGCAGTTCTTC. Residues: CSAIAGGGWNNEQFF.

This clonotype has just a few counts. The rearrangement joins TRBV5-1 to TRBJ1-1; tentative D call: TRBD1 (5 bases). The CDR3 covers 14 residues. Germline V CDR1 and CDR2: SGHRS, YFSETQ. The V and J ends lost 4 bases and 4 bases respectively, with 14 bases between them. In DNA, the CDR3 is TGCGCCAGCAGCCGTATGGGGGGGAGCACTGAAGCTTTCTTT. Translation: CASSRMGGSTEAFF. The variable domain in full, completed from reference TRBV5-1 and TRBJ1-1, reads KAGVTQTPRYLIKTRGQQVTLSCSPISGHRSVSWYQQTPGQGLQFLFEYFSETQRNKGNFPGRFSGRQFSNSRSEMNVSTLELGDSALYLCASSRMGGSTEAFFGQGTRLTVV.

The DNA of the CDR3 is TGTGCCAGCAGCTCCGAAGGGACAGGAACGTACAATGAGCAGTTCTTC. Amino acids: CASSSEGTGTYNEQFF. V usage is TRBV11-3 and J usage is TRBJ2-1; 8 nucleotides line up with TRBD1. V lost 4 bases and J lost 4; bases outside the gene matches: 9. The CDR3 runs to 16 residues. Germline V gene lookup returns CDR1 SGHNT and CDR2 YENEEA.

Only a few counts were recorded for this clonotype. V and J are TRBV28 and TRBJ1-5, with D unresolved. This CDR3 region has 12 residues. Between the trimmed V and J ends, which lost 5 bases and 4 bases, there was a span of 6 bases. In germline, CDR1 is MDHEN, CDR2 SYDVKM. The CDR3 DNA sequence: TGTGCCAGCAGTCAGAGGAATCAGCCCCAGCATTTT. Translation: CASSQRNQPQHF.

This clonotype was seen a few times. The V gene is TRBV20-1, the J gene TRBJ2-3, with D possibly TRBD1 on 6 matching bases. V was shortened by 6 bases and J by 4 bases, with 11 bases between the two germline ends. The CDR3 length is 12 residues. From germline, CDR1 is DFQATT and CDR2 SNEGSKA (reference sequence). The CDR3 region has the DNA TGCAGTGCACGGACAGTCGCAGATACGCAGTATTTT. It translates to CSARTVADTQYF.

The chain combines TRBV7-9 with TRBJ2-1; no clear D. Germline loops: CDR1 SEHNR, CDR2 FQNEAQ (reference sequence). This CDR3 is 11 amino acids long. Trimming took off 5 bases at V and 8 bases at J, with 7 bases between the two ends. The CDR3: CASSPTDEQFF. In DNA form, the CDR3 reads TGTGCCAGCAGCCCTACGGATGAGCAGTTCTTC.

This clonotype was seen a few times. The chain combines TRBV12-3 or TRBV12-4 with TRBJ2-5; perhaps TRBD1 as D (5 bases). This CDR3 contains 15 residues. Trimming left V 4 bases short and J 5 bases short, with 17 bases between. The CDR3 sequence is CASSSPEGAPETQYF. The CDR3 nucleotides read TGTGCCAGCAGTTCCCCCGAAGGGGCCCCTGAGACCCAGTACTTC.

This clonotype has a handful of counts. V is TRBV5-1 and J is TRBJ1-1; 7 bases agree with TRBD1. V was pared by 4 bases and J by 4 bases, with 19 bases of the junction left unmatched. CDR3 length: 18 residues. Germline CDR1 SGHRS, CDR2 YFSETQ. The CDR3 region is CASSVPDRPFLGVTEAFF. The CDR3 bases are TGCGCCAGCAGCGTACCGGACAGGCCTTTCCTGGGGGTCACTGAAGCTTTCTTT. Full variable domain (rest looked up from reference TRBV5-1 and TRBJ1-1): KAGVTQTPRYLIKTRGQQVTLSCSPISGHRSVSWYQQTPGQGLQFLFEYFSETQRNKGNFPGRFSGRQFSNSRSEMNVSTLELGDSALYLCASSVPDRPFLGVTEAFFGQGTRLTVV.

The chain recombines TRBV6-5 with TRBJ2-1; D perhaps matches TRBD2 (6 bases). V lost 2 bases, J lost 10 bases, and 12 bases lay in between. The germline V gene has CDR1 MNHEY and CDR2 SVGAGI. The CDR3 runs 13 residues. DNA for the CDR3: TGTGCCAGCAGTTACGGCGGGACGGGGGAGCAGTTCTTC. It translates to CASSYGGTGEQFF.

The chain is built from TRBV27 and TRBJ2-2; 8 bases are shared with TRBD1. The germline V gene encodes CDR1 MNHEY and CDR2 SMNVEV (reference sequence). This CDR3 has 16 residues. Trimming took 7 bases from V and 0 from J; bases not matched to a gene: 7. The CDR3: CASTNRDRPNTGELFF. Here the CDR3 DNA reads TGTGCCAGCACCAACCGGGACAGGCCGAACACCGGGGAGCTGTTTTTT.

This clonotype has ten or more counts. V usage is TRBV3-1 and J usage is TRBJ1-1; D uncertain. This CDR3 has 14 amino acids. V was clipped by 0 bases and J by 4 bases, with 9 bases between them. CDR1 is LGHDT, CDR2 YNNKEL, per germline (reference sequence). The CDR3 DNA reads as TGTGCCAGCAGCCAAGATTTGGCGGGCACTGAAGCTTTCTTT. This translates into CASSQDLAGTEAFF.

In its sample, this clonotype was seen a few times. This chain links TRBV7-9 with TRBJ1-3; D might be TRBD1 (5 bases). The CDR3 extends over 15 amino acids. V was clipped by 3 bases and J by 0 bases, with 9 bases between them. From germline, CDR1 is SEHNR and CDR2 FQNEAQ (reference sequence). CDR3 protein: CASSFGHVSGNTIYF. The DNA of the CDR3 is TGTGCCAGCAGCTTCGGACACGTCTCTGGAAACACCATATATTTT.

The V gene is TRBV29-1, the J gene TRBJ1-2, with a tentative D call TRBD1 (6 bases). The V and J ends lost 3 bases and 7 bases respectively, with 12 bases between them. The CDR3 covers 12 residues. The V gene's germline CDR1 is SQVTM and CDR2 ANQGSEA. The CDR3 coding sequence is TGCAGCGTTGATCAACAGGGAAGTGGCTACACCTTC. This encodes CSVDQQGSGYTF.